These 14 T cell receptor beta chains originate from one sample sequenced in a study of blood T cell repertoires in COVID-19. The assay was immunoSEQ multiplex PCR, and TCRdb's table has in-frame clones only and misses some. The sample has some 130,000 clones, around 86% seen once. The sample taken for sequencing was peripheral blood. These TCRs come from a man aged 45-65 years with active COVID-19.

The rearrangement links TRBV30 to TRBJ2-3; D may be TRBD1 (5 bases). V lost 5 bases and J 9 bases, leaving 24 bases between the germline ends. The CDR3 loop spans 15 amino acids. Germline-derived CDR1 and CDR2 are GTSNPN and SVGIG (reference sequence). The CDR3 DNA reads TGTGCCTGGTCCCAGGGTTCCCCTGGGGATAGGACGCAGTATTTT. It codes for CAWSQGSPGDRTQYF.

The genes are TRBV5-1 and TRBJ2-7; 7 nucleotides agree with TRBD1. With 6 bases clipped from V and 1 base from J, the junction kept 13 bases outside the gene matches. There are 16 residues in the CDR3. CDR1 SGHRS and CDR2 YFSETQ come from the germline V gene. In DNA form, the CDR3 reads TGCGCCAGCACCGTATCCCCCGGGACAGTATCCTACGAGCAGTACTTC. It specifies CASTVSPGTVSYEQYF.

This chain joins TRBV7-3 and TRBJ2-1, with D maybe TRBD1 (6 bases). The CDR3 spans 16 residues. V was pared by 4 bases and J by 6 bases, with 19 bases between. Per germline, CDR1 SGHTA and CDR2 FQGTGA. CDR3 loop: CASSSPAGKTGNEQFF. The CDR3 nucleotides read TGTGCCAGCAGCTCCCCCGCAGGGAAGACAGGCAATGAGCAGTTCTTC.

A remark on this clone: In the same sample, other DNA sequences code for this CDR3. The chain uses TRBV2 and TRBJ1-1, with TRBD1 matching 8 bases. The germline V gene encodes CDR1 SNHLY and CDR2 FYNNEI. V shed 6 bases and J 1 base; nucleotides not matched to a gene: 4. The CDR3 is 14 residues long. This CDR3 is CASRAGTGNTEAFF. DNA of the CDR3: TGTGCCAGCAGAGCAGGGACAGGGAACACTGAAGCTTTCTTT. The complete variable domain, with remaining parts taken from reference TRBV2 and TRBJ1-1, reads EPEVTQTPSHQVTQMGQEVILRCVPISNHLYFYWYRQILGQKVEFLVSFYNNEISEKSEIFDDQFSVERPDGSNFTLKIRSTKLEDSAMYFCASRAGTGNTEAFFGQGTRLTVV.

The chain recombines TRBV10-3 with TRBJ2-7; TRBD2 agrees at 9 bases. Trimming took 5 bases from V and 2 from J; bases not matched to a gene: 4. CDR3 length: 14 residues. CDR1 ENHRY and CDR2 SYGVKD come from the germline V gene. This chain's CDR3 is CAISSRGGPYEQYF. The CDR3 DNA is TGTGCCATCAGTTCGCGGGGGGGCCCCTACGAGCAGTACTTC.

This chain connects TRBV6-5 to TRBJ2-1; 8 bases line up with TRBD2. Per germline, CDR1 MNHEY and CDR2 SVGAGI. V shed 8 bases, J shed 4 bases, and the junction held 7 bases outside the gene matches. The CDR3 has 14 residues. CDR3 bases: TGTGCCAGCCACCGCAGCGGGGGTTACAATGAGCAGTTCTTC. Translation gives CASHRSGGYNEQFF.

V gene TRBV29-1 combines with J gene TRBJ1-4, with D uncertain. V dropped 0 bases and J dropped 8 bases, with 13 bases sitting between them. The CDR3 length is 14 residues. Germline V gene lookup returns CDR1 SQVTM and CDR2 ANQGSEA. The CDR3: CSVEEVGNLEKLFF. The CDR3 DNA is TGCAGCGTTGAAGAGGTCGGGAACCTCGAAAAACTGTTTTTT.

The chain's CDR3 is CASSSGHGADTQYF. In DNA form, the CDR3 reads TGTGCCAGCAGCTCTGGACACGGCGCAGATACGCAGTATTTT. J is TRBJ2-3 and V is TRBV6-2 or TRBV6-3, with D tentatively TRBD1 (5 bases). Germline V gives CDR1 MNHEY, CDR2 SVGEGT. V gave up 6 bases and J gave up 4 bases, with 14 bases separating them. CDR3 length: 14 residues.

CDR3 sequence: CASSWGTETETQYF. The CDR3 DNA reads TGCGCCAGCAGCTGGGGGACAGAGACGGAGACCCAGTACTTC. The chain couples TRBV5-1 to TRBJ2-5, with 7 bases aligning to TRBD1. CDR1 and CDR2 from the germline V gene are SGHRS and YFSETQ. CDR3 length: 14 amino acids. With V trimmed by 3 bases and J by 5 bases, 7 bases remained unmatched.

The chain links TRBV3-1 (or the pseudogene TRBV3-2) to TRBJ2-1, with 12 bases that match TRBD2. In germline, CDR1 is LGHDT, CDR2 YNNKEL (reference sequence). Trimming removed 4 bases from V and 7 bases from J; junction bases left unmatched: 5. CDR3 length equals 15 residues. CDR3 region: CASSLTSGGNNEQFF. The DNA for the CDR3 is TGTGCCAGCAGCCTCACTAGCGGGGGGAATAATGAGCAGTTCTTC.

This clone was counted only a few times. The rearrangement uses TRBV30 and TRBJ2-5, with D possibly matching TRBD2 (5 bases). Germline loops: CDR1 GTSNPN, CDR2 SVGIG (reference sequence). The CDR3 spans 15 residues. The ends were cut back, 1 base at V and 5 bases at J, with 17 bases in the middle. In nucleotides, the CDR3 is TGTGCCTGGAGTGGCGGTGGACCCCGCGGGGAGACCCAGTACTTC. Translation gives CAWSGGGPRGETQYF.

The table lists this clone with a count of one. CDR3 amino acids: CASSLSSGRGSEQFF. The CDR3 DNA follows: TGCGCCAGCAGCTTGAGTAGCGGGAGGGGTAGTGAGCAGTTCTTC. The chain recombines TRBV5-1 with TRBJ2-1; 11 nucleotides line up with TRBD2. After removal of 1 base from V and 9 bases from J, the junction contained 6 bases not matched to a gene. This CDR3 region has 15 residues. The germline V gene has CDR1 SGHRS and CDR2 YFSETQ.

The CDR3 loop is CASSAGEQPQHF. CDR3 DNA sequence: TGTGCCAGCAGTGCCGGGGAACAGCCCCAGCATTTT. This chain links TRBV28 with TRBJ1-5; D is ambiguous. The CDR3 consists of 12 residues. Between the trimmed V and J ends, which lost 5 bases and 7 bases, there was a span of 9 bases. In germline, CDR1 is MDHEN, CDR2 SYDVKM.

The chain uses TRBV7-2 and TRBJ2-1; D not resolved. The CDR3 extends over 16 amino acids. V shed 1 base and J shed 0 bases, with 10 bases lying between them. The germline V gene encodes CDR1 SGHTA and CDR2 FQGNSA. The CDR3 sequence is CASSLDGTGSYNEQFF. The CDR3, as DNA: TGTGCCAGCAGCTTAGACGGTACGGGCTCCTACAATGAGCAGTTCTTC. Supplemented by reference TRBV7-2 and TRBJ2-1, the full variable domain reads GAGVSQSPSNKVTEKGKDVELRCDPISGHTALYWYRQSLGQGLEFLIYFQGNSAPDKSGLPSDRFSAERTGGSVSTLTIQRTQQEDSAVYLCASSLDGTGSYNEQFFGPGTRLTVL.